This T cell receptor beta chain was sequenced in a study of molecular identifiers for immune sequencing clone quantification. Whole-study findings and limits: Clones carrying above 20 RNA copies accounted for over 97% of effector molecules, under 1% in naive cells.

The CDR3 loop spans 14 amino acids. The V end lost 0 bases, the J end lost 10 bases, and 15 bases lay between the germline ends. CDR1 LGHNT and CDR2 FRNRAP come from the germline V gene. Sorting isolated naive CD8 T cells as CD8+CD4-CCR7+CD45RA+ events. Turning to this clonotype: What it recognizes is unknown. Just one base apart from a much larger clone, this may be a read error.

Bulk TCR libraries used previously described methods and listed TCR primers. TCRdb re-called the PCR reads with MiXCR, one entry per CDR3 protein. This sample has nearly 650,000 distinct CDR3 sequences, with 25% found just once. This sequence was found in a human donor in good health. Some libraries in this study had Jurkat cell RNA spiked in. Sample: naive CD8+ T cells from blood, with Jurkat cell RNA spiked in. The subset is: FACS-sorted CD8+CD4-CCR7+CD45RA+ naive T cells. The rearrangement links TRBV12-5 to TRBJ1-1; D is ambiguous. This CDR3 reads CASGLVSTRPGAFF. The CDR3 nucleotides are TGTGCTAGTGGTTTGGTCTCGACAAGACCGGGAGCTTTCTTT.